By sample share, the clone carrying this T cell receptor (beta chain) is large. As yet, its antigen is unknown. With survey level as its setting, the immunoSEQ assay was v3.0. Here immunoSEQ multiplex PCR was the method, and the copy in TCRdb shows in-frame clones only, minus some. The data contain around 9,700 clones, roughly four fifths of them singletons. The CDR3 has 15 residues. Per germline, CDR1 KGHSH and CDR2 LQKENI. With 2 bases removed from V and 11 bases from J, the gap between germline ends came to 19 bases. The study used samples holding roughly 1-10 million cryopreserved PBMC before DNA extraction. This sample is part of a study of long-term antiretroviral therapy in people with HIV. General observations from the study: Regardless of time point, clones expanded before ART dominated the repertoire.

The source material was unsorted PBMCs, sampled 1.8 years after starting antiretroviral therapy. The receptor was isolated from a middle-aged man with HIV. V gene TRBV18 combines with J gene TRBJ1-5; TRBD1 might be the D (6 bases). As DNA, the CDR3 is TGTGCCAGCTCACCAACAGGGTGGGTCGCGGAGTCCCAGCATTTT. It yields the protein CASSPTGWVAESQHF.